This TCR beta chain emerged from a study of cytomegalovirus exposure and HLA in healthy donors. Study results and limitations: Listed as cytomegalovirus-associated were around 160 TCR beta chains. Being productive about 87% or about 30% of the time was typical of most TCR beta V segments in an earlier analysis.

The CDR3 length is 12 residues. CDR1 is SNHLY, CDR2 FYNNEI, per germline. Germline trimming cut 5 bases from V and 5 bases from J; bases unmatched to any gene: 2. PCR was performed using 60 Vbeta and 13 Jbeta primers. Produced via immunoSEQ multiplex PCR; TCRdb's table is partial and in-frame only. The sample records 150,000 to 200,000 clones, around 79% being singletons. Concerning this clone: Its antigen is currently unknown.

This receptor was identified in a woman aged 45-65 years in good health and CMV-seronegative. Sequencing was performed on PBMCs. This chain uses TRBV2 with TRBJ2-5; 7 positions match TRBD1. CDR3 sequence reads: CASSTGAETQYF. CDR3 nucleotide sequence: TGTGCCAGCAGTACAGGGGCCGAGACCCAGTACTTC.